This T cell receptor beta chain comes out of a study of control samples from healthy donors and cancer patients (dated by TCRdb to the early 2020s). This clone was recorded only once. It has no known antigen specificity. Base qualities are missing; no much larger clone stands one base away. Receptors were amplified or captured by the immunoSEQ multiplex PCR assay. TCRdb obtained this table from immuneACCESS and retained in-frame rearrangements with V and J assigned. These tables miss some clones; where compared with another copy, unresolved V genes account for less than half of the shortfall, and the remainder is unexplained. This sample has about 83,000 clones in its table, and about nine tenths of those were observed once. The ten largest clones capture around 17% of the sample. The CDR1 and CDR2 encoded by the germline V gene are KGHSH and LQKENI. The V end loses 2 bases and the J end loses 0 bases, and a stretch of 10 bases separates them. There are 15 amino acids in the CDR3, from cysteine to phenylalanine inclusive. Kept here is only the CDR3 DNA, which spans 45 bases and is read in frame from base 1.

Here the chain combines TRBV18 and TRBJ1-2; the D gene cannot be named for sure. The TCR sequence derives from a man over 45 in good health. Sequenced sample: blood. The CDR3 protein sequence reads: CASSPLAESNYGYTF. Read as DNA, the sequence is TGTGCCAGCTCACCATTGGCGGAGTCTAACTATGGCTACACCTTC.